A selection of T cell receptor beta chains follows, all from one sample in a study of blood T cell repertoires in COVID-19. TCRdb's copy holds only in-frame clones and misses some; the assay was immunoSEQ multiplex PCR. Among roughly 120,000 clones listed, roughly 90% were seen once. The sequenced material came from peripheral blood. The receptors here all came from a man in his sixties with COVID-19, enrolled during active disease. CDR3s include the opening cysteine and the closing phenylalanine or tryptophan.

>14|TRBV5-4
CASSYRQGNEKLFF
>15|TRBV21-1
CASSKRWTPNEKLFF
>15|TRBV7-8
CASSLTDRGNSPLHF
>15|TRBV6-1
CASSESGGLHAEAFF
>15|TRBV15
CATRNGLAGPYEQYF
>19|TRBV11-3
CASSNLWGSGSPSYNEQFF
>13|TRBV25-1
CASSRSWVDTQYF
>15|TRBV3-1/TRBV3-2
CASSQEPGDLYEQYF
>15|TRBV5-4
CASSLGSGVQETQYF
>14|TRBV3-1/TRBV3-2
CASSARTVQETQYF
>14|TRBV6-5
CASSRTGTVETQYF
>14|TRBV19
CASSAQREGYEQYF
>15|TRBV6-2/TRBV6-3
CASSGNRAWREKLFF
>15|TRBV5-6
CASSFLGQGGNEQYF
>14|TRBV5-1
CASSLMARTGEQFF
>16|TRBV2
CASSVSRDRGRQPQHF
>11|TRBV6-5
CASSTDGEAFF
>14|TRBV11-3
CASSLTGGMTEAFF
>15|TRBV19
CASSIRGASYNEQFF
>12|TRBV11-2
CASTKLPDTQYF
>14|TRBV4-2
CASSQESPDTEAFF
>15|TRBV6-5
CASSYRDRFNTEAFF
>15|TRBV4-1
CASSQGGTDTDTQYF
>14|TRBV19
CASSIGQGSDEQYF
>14|TRBV19
CASSIDREDTEAFF
>19|TRBV19
CASEGGWRDTYSGANVLTF
>13|TRBV29-1
CAFLGTNTGELFF
>14|TRBV14
CASSPGLAGETQYF
>13|TRBV7-3
CASSWSGVDEQFF
>15|TRBV7-2
CASSLVSTGVAEAFF
>15|TRBV5-1
CASSLGRGSGNTIYF